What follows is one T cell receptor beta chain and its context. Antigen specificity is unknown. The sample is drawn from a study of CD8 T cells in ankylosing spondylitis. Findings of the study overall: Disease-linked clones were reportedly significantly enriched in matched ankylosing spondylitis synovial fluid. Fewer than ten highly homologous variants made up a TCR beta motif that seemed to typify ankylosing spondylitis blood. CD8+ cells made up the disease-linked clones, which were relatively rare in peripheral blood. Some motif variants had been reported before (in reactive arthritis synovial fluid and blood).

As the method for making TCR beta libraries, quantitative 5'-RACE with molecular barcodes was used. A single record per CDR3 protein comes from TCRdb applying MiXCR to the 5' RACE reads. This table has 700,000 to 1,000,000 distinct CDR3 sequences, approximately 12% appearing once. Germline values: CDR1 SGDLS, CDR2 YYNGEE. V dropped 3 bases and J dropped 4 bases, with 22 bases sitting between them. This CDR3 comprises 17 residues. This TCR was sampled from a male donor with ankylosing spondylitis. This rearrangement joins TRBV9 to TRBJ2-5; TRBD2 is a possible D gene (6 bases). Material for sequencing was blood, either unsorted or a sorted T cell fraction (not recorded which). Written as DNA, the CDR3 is TGTGCCAGCAGCGCCCACATCGGGGGAGAAATCGGAGAGACCCAGTACTTC. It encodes CASSAHIGGEIGETQYF.